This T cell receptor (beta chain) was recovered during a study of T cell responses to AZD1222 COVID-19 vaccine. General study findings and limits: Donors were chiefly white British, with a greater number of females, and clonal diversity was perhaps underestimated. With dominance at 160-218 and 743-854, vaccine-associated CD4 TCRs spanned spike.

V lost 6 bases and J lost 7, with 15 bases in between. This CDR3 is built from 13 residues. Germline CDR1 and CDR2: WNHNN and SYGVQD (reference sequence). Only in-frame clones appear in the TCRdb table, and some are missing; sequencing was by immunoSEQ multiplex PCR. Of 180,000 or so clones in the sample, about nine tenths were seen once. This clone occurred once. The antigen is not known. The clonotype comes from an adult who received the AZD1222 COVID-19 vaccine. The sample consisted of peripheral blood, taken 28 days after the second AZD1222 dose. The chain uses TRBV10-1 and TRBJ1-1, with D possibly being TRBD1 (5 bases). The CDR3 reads CASRTGTGGEAFF. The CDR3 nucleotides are TGCGCCAGCAGGACCGGGACTGGTGGTGAAGCTTTCTTT.